Shown below are 15 T cell receptor beta chains from a single sample sequenced in a study of T-cell reconstitution after alpha-beta-depleted transplantation in children. This sample's TCRbeta library carried unique molecular identifier barcodes. TCRdb re-analysed the PCR reads in MiXCR, keeping a single row per CDR3 protein. The sample carries some 830,000 distinct CDR3 sequences, 15% to 20% recorded once. The material sequenced was PBMCs, mostly from graft donor cells, taken 360 days after TCRalphabeta/CD19-depleted stem cell transplant. These receptors came from a male patient younger than 18 who had a stem cell transplant for acute lymphoblastic leukemia, so the T cells may come from the graft donor.

At least ten counts were recorded for this clonotype. The chain uses TRBV25-1 and TRBJ2-5; D ambiguous. CDR1 and CDR2 (germline): MGHDK, SYGVNS. This CDR3 has 14 amino acids. Deletions cut 4 bases from V and 5 bases from J, with 14 bases between. The CDR3 nucleotides read TGTGCCAGCAGTGGTACAGACCATTGGGAGACCCAGTACTTC. This encodes CASSGTDHWETQYF.

This clonotype was counted a few times. The V gene is TRBV4-1, the J gene TRBJ1-1; 8 bases are a match to TRBD1. This CDR3 region has 16 residues. The trim removed 1 base at V and 6 bases at J, leaving 10 bases unmatched. In germline, CDR1 is MGHRA, CDR2 YSYEKL. CDR3: CASSQAYRGSGPEAFF. The CDR3 coding sequence is TGCGCCAGCAGCCAAGCTTACAGGGGGTCAGGCCCTGAAGCTTTCTTT.

This clonotype came up a few times. The chain uses TRBV29-1 and TRBJ2-4; 14 nucleotides match TRBD2. Germline values: CDR1 SQVTM, CDR2 ANQGSEA. The CDR3 runs 14 residues. Trimming took 6 bases from V and 7 from J; bases not matched to a gene: 5. CDR3 region: CSVRTSGRTNIQYF. Written as DNA, the CDR3 is TGCAGCGTAAGGACTAGCGGGAGGACTAACATTCAGTACTTC.

The chain uses TRBV20-1 and TRBJ1-5; no clear D gene. Trimming pared 0 bases from V and 0 bases from J, leaving 21 bases between. This CDR3 is 19 amino acids long. Germline V gives CDR1 DFQATT, CDR2 SNEGSKA (reference sequence). The CDR3 sequence is CSARDPRRGYGYSNQPQHF. CDR3 nucleotide sequence: TGCAGTGCTAGAGATCCCCGACGGGGTTACGGCTATAGCAATCAGCCCCAGCATTTT.

This chain joins TRBV11-2 and TRBJ1-1; D unclear. CDR1 SGHAT and CDR2 FQNNGV come from the germline V gene. CDR3 size: 12 residues. V lost 8 bases to trimming and J lost 4 bases, with 11 bases between them. The CDR3 here is CASRLRITEAFF. The CDR3 DNA sequence: TGTGCCAGCCGCCTGAGGATCACTGAAGCTTTCTTT.

The chain combines TRBV7-2 with TRBJ2-3; a weak D match, TRBD2 (5 bases). The CDR3 is 13 residues long. Per germline, CDR1 SGHTA and CDR2 FQGNSA. The ends were cut back, 5 bases at V and 4 bases at J, with 10 bases in the middle. CDR3 protein: CASSRGWADTQYF. CDR3 sequence (DNA): TGTGCCAGCAGCCGGGGATGGGCAGATACGCAGTATTTT.

This clonotype was counted between two and nine times. V usage is TRBV27 and J usage is TRBJ2-5, with 7 bases identical to TRBD2. This CDR3 region has 17 residues. J gave up 4 bases and V 3 bases, and 14 bases lay outside the gene matches. The V gene's germline CDR1 is MNHEY and CDR2 SMNVEV (reference sequence). CDR3 sequence: CASSFGQLALRGETQYF. The DNA of the CDR3 is TGTGCCAGCAGTTTCGGTCAACTAGCGTTAAGGGGAGAGACCCAGTACTTC.

The V gene is TRBV20-1, the J gene TRBJ1-5; a weak D match, TRBD1 (6 bases). CDR1 and CDR2 from the germline V gene are DFQATT and SNEGSKA (reference sequence). Between the trimmed V and J ends, which lost 0 bases and 4 bases, there was a span of 13 bases. The CDR3 consists of 15 residues. The CDR3 DNA sequence: TGCAGTGCTAGAGACCTGGACAGCTGGAATCAGCCCCAGCATTTT. This gives the protein CSARDLDSWNQPQHF.

The rearrangement joins TRBV30 to TRBJ2-7; D is unclear. The V and J ends lost 2 bases and 2 bases respectively, with 10 bases between them. Germline values: CDR1 GTSNPN, CDR2 SVGIG (reference sequence). CDR3 length: 13 residues. As DNA, the CDR3 is TGTGCCTGGAGTTTATGGCAGGCCTACGAGCAGTACTTC. It encodes CAWSLWQAYEQYF.

The V call is TRBV11-3, the J call TRBJ2-1; the match to TRBD2 covers 11 bases. The length of the CDR3 is 17 residues. V lost 5 bases to trimming and J lost 5 bases; unmatched junction nucleotides: 11. Per germline, CDR1 SGHNT and CDR2 YENEEA. This CDR3 reads CASSLRHSGRAHNEQFF. The CDR3 nucleotides are TGTGCCAGCAGCCTACGACATAGCGGGAGGGCCCACAATGAGCAGTTCTTC.

Many counts were recorded for this clonotype. This chain joins TRBV11-1 and TRBJ2-7; tentatively, D is TRBD2 (6 bases). This CDR3 comprises 14 residues. Trimming removed 1 base from V and 3 bases from J, with 10 bases in between. Germline lookup yields CDR1 SGHAT and CDR2 FQDESV (reference sequence). CDR3 in amino acids: CASSLEAGSYEQYF. For the CDR3, the DNA is TGTGCCAGCAGCTTAGAAGCGGGCAGCTACGAGCAGTACTTC.

A note on this clonotype: A read error may produce the germline difference seen at one junction end. V gene TRBV6-5 combines with J gene TRBJ1-5; no clear D gene. The CDR3 contains 14 residues. The germline V gene has CDR1 MNHEY and CDR2 SVGAGI. The CDR3: CSSSSAGSGQPQHF. Written as DNA, the CDR3 is TGTTCCAGCAGTTCTGCAGGATCAGGCCAGCCCCAGCATTTT.

The chain uses TRBV18 and TRBJ2-1, with a tentative D call TRBD2 (6 bases). The V end was cut by 0 bases, the J end by 5 bases, with 11 bases between. This CDR3 region has 15 residues. Per the germline V gene, CDR1 is KGHSH and CDR2 is LQKENI. In DNA form, the CDR3 reads TGTGCCAGCTCACCACCGGGTAAGCGGGACAATGAGCAGTTCTTC. It encodes CASSPPGKRDNEQFF.

The gene calls are TRBV11-1 and TRBJ2-7; possibly TRBD2 for D (5 bases). This CDR3 has 14 amino acids. Trimming took off 0 bases at V and 7 bases at J, with 13 bases between the two ends. Looked up from germline, CDR1 is SGHAT and CDR2 is FQDESV (reference sequence). The CDR3: CASSLAEFRGEQYF. The CDR3 nucleotides are TGTGCCAGCAGCTTAGCCGAGTTCCGAGGGGAGCAGTACTTC. Looking up the rest from reference TRBV11-1 and TRBJ2-7 gives the full variable domain: EAEVAQSPRYKITEKSQAVAFWCDPISGHATLYWYRQILGQGPELLVQFQDESVVDDSQLPKDRFSAERLKGVDSTLKIQPAELGDSAMYLCASSLAEFRGEQYFGPGTRLTVT.

This clonotype turned up a few times. The chain links TRBV29-1 to TRBJ2-7; 11 bases agree with TRBD2. V gave up 6 bases and J gave up 2 bases; unmatched junction bases: 12. The CDR3 has 16 amino acids. Looked up from germline, CDR1 is SQVTM and CDR2 is ANQGSEA. In DNA form, the CDR3 reads TGCAGCGTGGGGGGGTTACTAGCGGGAGTCACCTACGAGCAGTACTTC. It codes for CSVGGLLAGVTYEQYF.